The following is a T cell receptor (beta chain) sequence with its context. Its cognate antigen is unknown. This sample stems from a study of PD-1 blockade in classical Hodgkin lymphoma. Study-wide results and limits: In CD4+ cells, TCR diversity went up significantly by C4D1, but in CD8+ cells it did not.

Each of the patients experienced relapse following autologous stem cell transplantation, and their brentuximab vedotin exposure differed. This CDR3 region has 14 residues. The V gene's germline CDR1 is MNHEY and CDR2 SMNVEV (reference sequence). Trimming stripped 5 bases from V and 7 bases from J, with 17 bases between. The data were produced by immunoSEQ multiplex PCR, yet TCRdb's version contains in-frame clones alone and is incomplete. The table records roughly 42,000 clones, over 60% of them present only once. This clonotype was obtained from a human donor with classical Hodgkin lymphoma. This sample comprised peripheral blood mononuclear cells (PBMCs), obtained at baseline. V is TRBV27 and J is TRBJ1-1, with D tentatively TRBD1 (5 bases). Here the CDR3 reads CASSPSGRVDEAFF. The CDR3 coding sequence is TGTGCCAGCAGTCCTTCTGGCAGGGTCGATGAAGCTTTCTTT.